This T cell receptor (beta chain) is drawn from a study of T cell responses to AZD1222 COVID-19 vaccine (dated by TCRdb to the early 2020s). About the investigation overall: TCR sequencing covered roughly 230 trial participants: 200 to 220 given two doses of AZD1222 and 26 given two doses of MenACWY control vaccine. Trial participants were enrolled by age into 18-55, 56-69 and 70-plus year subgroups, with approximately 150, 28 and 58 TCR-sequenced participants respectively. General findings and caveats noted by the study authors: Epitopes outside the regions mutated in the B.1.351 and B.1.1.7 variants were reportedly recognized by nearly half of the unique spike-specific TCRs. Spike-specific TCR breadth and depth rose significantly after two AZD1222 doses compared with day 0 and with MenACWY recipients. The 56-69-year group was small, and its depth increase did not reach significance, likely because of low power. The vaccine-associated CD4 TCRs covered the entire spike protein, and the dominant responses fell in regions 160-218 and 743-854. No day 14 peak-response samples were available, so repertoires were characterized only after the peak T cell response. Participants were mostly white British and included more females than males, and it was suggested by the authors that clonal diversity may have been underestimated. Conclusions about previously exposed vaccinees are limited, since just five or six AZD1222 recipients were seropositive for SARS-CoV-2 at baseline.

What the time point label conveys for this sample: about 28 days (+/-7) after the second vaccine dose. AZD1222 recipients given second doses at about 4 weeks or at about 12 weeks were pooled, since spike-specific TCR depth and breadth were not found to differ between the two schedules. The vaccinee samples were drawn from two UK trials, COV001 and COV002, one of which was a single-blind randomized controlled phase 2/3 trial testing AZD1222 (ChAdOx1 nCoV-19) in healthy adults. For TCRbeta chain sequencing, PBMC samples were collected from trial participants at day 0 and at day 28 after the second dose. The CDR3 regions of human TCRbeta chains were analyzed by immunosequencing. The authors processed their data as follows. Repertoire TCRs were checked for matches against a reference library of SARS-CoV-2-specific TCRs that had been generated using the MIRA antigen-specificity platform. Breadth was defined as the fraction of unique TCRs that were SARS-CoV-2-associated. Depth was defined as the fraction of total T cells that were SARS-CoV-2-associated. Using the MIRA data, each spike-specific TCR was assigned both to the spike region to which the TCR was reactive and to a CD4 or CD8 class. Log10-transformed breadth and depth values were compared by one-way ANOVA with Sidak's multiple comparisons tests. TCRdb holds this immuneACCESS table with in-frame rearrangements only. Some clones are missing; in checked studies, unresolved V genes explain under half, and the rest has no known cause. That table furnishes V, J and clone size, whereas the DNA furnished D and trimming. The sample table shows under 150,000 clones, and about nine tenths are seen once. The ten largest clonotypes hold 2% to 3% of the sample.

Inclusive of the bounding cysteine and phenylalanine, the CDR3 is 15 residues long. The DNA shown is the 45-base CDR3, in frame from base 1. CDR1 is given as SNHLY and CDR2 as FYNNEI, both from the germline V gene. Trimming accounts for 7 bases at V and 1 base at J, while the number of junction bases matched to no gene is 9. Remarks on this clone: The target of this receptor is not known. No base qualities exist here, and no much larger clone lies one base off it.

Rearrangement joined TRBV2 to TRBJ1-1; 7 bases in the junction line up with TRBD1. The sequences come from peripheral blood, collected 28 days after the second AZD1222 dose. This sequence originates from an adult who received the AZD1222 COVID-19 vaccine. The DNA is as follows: TGTGCCAGCAAAGATGGGACAGTCTCGAACACTGAAGCTTTCTTT. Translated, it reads CASKDGTVSNTEAFF.